The 22 T cell receptor beta chains reported below all come from one sample, sequenced in a study of T cells after yellow fever vaccination (dated by TCRdb to about 2019). Receptor libraries were prepared by 5' RACE. The instrument was an Illumina NovaSeq 6000. The public reads were reanalyzed by TCRdb: fastp trimming at Q25, MiXCR alignment, in-frame beta chains only. Each entry merges the rows of one CDR3 protein and shows their most common DNA and genes. The sample includes roughly 330,000 distinct CDR3 sequences, with approximately 4% observed a single time. The ten most abundant clones make up about 24% of the sample. The sample's treatment or condition label is to be understood as: live attenuated yellow fever vaccine strain. Here the sequenced sample was PBMCs, taken 5 days after the yellow fever booster vaccination. The origin of the receptors is a man aged 18 to 29 who received the YFV17D yellow fever vaccine.

This clonotype was recorded a few times. This chain links TRBV2 with TRBJ2-2, with D perhaps TRBD1 or TRBD2 (5 bases each). This CDR3 comprises 14 residues. V lost 11 bases, J lost 3 bases, and 16 bases lay in between. CDR1 is SNHLY, CDR2 FYNNEI, per germline. CDR3 nucleotides: TGTGCCGGCCCCGAGGGGTCGGACACCGGGGAGCTGTTTTTT. Its translation: CAGPEGSDTGELFF.

This clonotype was detected ten times or more. The chain combines TRBV5-1 with TRBJ2-3; TRBD2 might be the D (5 bases). Germline V gives CDR1 SGHRS, CDR2 YFSETQ. The ends were cut back, 5 bases at V and 0 bases at J, with 13 bases in the middle. This CDR3 contains 15 residues. CDR3 protein: CASSVRIASTDTQYF. CDR3 DNA sequence: TGCGCCAGCAGTGTAAGAATAGCGAGCACAGATACGCAGTATTTT.

The chain recombines TRBV6-1 with TRBJ2-7; 10 nucleotides line up with TRBD2. V shed 2 bases, J shed 2 bases, and the junction held 24 bases outside the gene matches. The germline V gene has CDR1 MNHNS and CDR2 SASEGT. The CDR3 consists of 22 residues. The chain's CDR3 is CASSEPAGQGASSSGGPYEQYF. The CDR3 region has the DNA TGTGCCAGCAGTGAACCGGCGGGGCAGGGAGCCTCATCTAGCGGGGGACCCTACGAGCAGTACTTC.

This clonotype was detected a few times. This rearrangement joins TRBV18 to TRBJ2-1; possibly TRBD2 for D (5 bases). CDR1 is KGHSH and CDR2 is LQKENI in the germline V gene. V dropped 0 bases and J dropped 8 bases, with 8 bases sitting between them. The CDR3 length is 13 residues. As DNA, the CDR3 is TGTGCCAGCTCACCACCCGGGGTCCATGAGCAGTTCTTC. Translating it yields CASSPPGVHEQFF.

There are many counts of this clonotype. The chain has TRBV11-2 and TRBJ2-7; D uncertain. Trimming shortened V by 1 base and J by 1 base, and 5 bases separated the two germline ends. The CDR3 is 13 amino acids. Germline V CDR1 and CDR2: SGHAT, FQNNGV. CDR3 amino acids: CASSLGDSYEQYV. The DNA for the CDR3 is TGTGCCAGCAGCTTAGGTGATTCCTACGAGCAGTACGTC.

This clonotype was counted a few times. The V and J genes are TRBV12-3 or TRBV12-4 and TRBJ2-2; a weak D match, TRBD1 (6 bases). Trimming left V 5 bases short and J 4 bases short, with 8 bases between. The length of the CDR3 is 13 residues. CDR3 sequence reads: CASSNRATGELFF. CDR3 sequence (DNA): TGTGCCAGCAGTAACAGGGCCACCGGGGAGCTGTTTTTT.

The table lists this clonotype with a few counts. This sequence joins TRBV3-1 and TRBJ1-6, with 8 bases aligning to TRBD1. Germline V gene sequence: CDR1 LGHDT, CDR2 YNNKEL (reference sequence). After removal of 3 bases from V and 10 bases from J, the junction contained 8 bases not matched to a gene. There are 15 residues in the CDR3. CDR3 sequence (DNA): TGTGCCAGCAGCCAGGCGACAGGGGTGGAGTCACCCCTCCACTTT. This gives the protein CASSQATGVESPLHF. Based on the CDR3 plus reference TRBV3-1 and TRBJ1-6, the full variable domain is DTAVSQTPKYLVTQMGNDKSIKCEQNLGHDTMYWYKQDSKKFLKIMFSYNNKELIINETVPNRFSPKSPDKAHLNLHINSLELGDSAVYFCASSQATGVESPLHFGNGTRLTVT.

A few counts support this clonotype. The gene calls are TRBV12-3 or TRBV12-4 and TRBJ1-2, with D hard to call. V shed 8 bases and J shed 2 bases, with 12 bases lying between them. CDR3 length: 13 amino acids. The CDR3 reads CASGLGLNYGYTF. The CDR3 DNA sequence: TGTGCCAGCGGGTTGGGCCTAAACTATGGCTACACCTTC.

V and J are TRBV5-1 and TRBJ1-1; 7 positions agree with TRBD1. The CDR3 is 14 residues long. Germline V CDR1 and CDR2: SGHRS, YFSETQ. Trimming removed 4 bases from V and 3 bases from J; junction bases left unmatched: 6. The CDR3, as DNA: TGCGCCAGCAGCGACCGGGACAGATACACTGAAGCTTTCTTT. Its translation: CASSDRDRYTEAFF.

The chain uses TRBV7-9 and TRBJ2-1, with 8 bases fitting TRBD1. Germline V CDR1 and CDR2: SEHNR, FQNEAQ (reference sequence). Trimming at V came to 2 bases and at J to 6 bases, leaving 3 bases not matched to a gene. CDR3 length equals 14 residues. In nucleotides, the CDR3 is TGTGCCAGCAGCTTAAAGGGACAGGTCAATGAGCAGTTCTTC. Translating gives CASSLKGQVNEQFF. The full variable domain, rest sourced from reference TRBV7-9 and TRBJ2-1, is DTGVSQNPRHKITKRGQNVTFRCDPISEHNRLYWYRQTLGQGPEFLTYFQNEAQLEKSRLLSDRFSAERPKGSFSTLEIQRTEQGDSAMYLCASSLKGQVNEQFFGPGTRLTVL.

This clonotype was counted a few times. The chain joins TRBV5-1 to TRBJ1-5, with D unclear. Trimming cost V 4 bases and J 6 bases, with 11 bases left between them. From germline, CDR1 is SGHRS and CDR2 YFSETQ. This CDR3 contains 13 residues. CDR3 protein: CASSKEVGQPQHF. The CDR3 bases are TGCGCCAGCAGCAAAGAGGTTGGTCAGCCCCAGCATTTT.

J is TRBJ1-5 and V is TRBV20-1; 7 bases agree with TRBD1. V shed 4 bases, J shed 7 bases, and the junction held 10 bases outside the gene matches. Germline V gene data show CDR1 as DFQATT and CDR2 as SNEGSKA (reference sequence). The CDR3 has 14 residues. The CDR3 DNA reads as TGCAGTGCTAACCTCGGGACAGTCGGACAGCCCCAGCATTTT. Protein product: CSANLGTVGQPQHF.

The sample holds many counts of this clonotype. V gene TRBV29-1 combines with J gene TRBJ2-5; TRBD1 matches 8 bases. Per germline, CDR1 SQVTM and CDR2 ANQGSEA. CDR3 length equals 14 residues. Trimming at V came to 6 bases and at J to 1 base, leaving 7 bases not matched to a gene. The CDR3 nucleotides are TGCAGCGTACAGCCCAGGGGGCTCCAAGAGACCCAGTACTTC. This encodes CSVQPRGLQETQYF.

This clonotype was observed a handful of times. V gene TRBV7-2 combines with J gene TRBJ1-3; D is unclear. The CDR3 runs 14 residues. Germline V CDR1 and CDR2: SGHTA, FQGNSA. Trimming stripped 5 bases from V and 0 bases from J, with 8 bases between. In DNA, the CDR3 is TGTGCCAGCAGCGGCTTCCCCTCTGGAAACACCATATATTTT. Translation: CASSGFPSGNTIYF.

This clonotype turned up a few times. The genes are TRBV30 and TRBJ2-4; no firm D call. Germline lookup yields CDR1 GTSNPN and CDR2 SVGIG (reference sequence). The germline V and J ends were trimmed by 0 bases and 6 bases, with 12 bases remaining between them. CDR3 length equals 14 residues. CDR3 loop: CAWSVSGVGNIQYF. DNA for the CDR3: TGTGCCTGGAGTGTATCTGGGGTTGGAAACATTCAGTACTTC.

In this sample, this clonotype turned up a few times. The chain is built from TRBV15 and TRBJ1-5; D is possibly TRBD1 (5 bases). CDR1 LNHNV and CDR2 YYDKDF come from the germline V gene (reference sequence). Trimming removed 2 bases at V and 2 bases at J, with 25 bases between. This CDR3 comprises 20 residues. The CDR3 here is CATSRPSLFLGKGGNQPQHF. CDR3 in DNA: TGTGCCACCAGCAGACCCTCTCTTTTCCTGGGAAAAGGGGGCAATCAGCCCCAGCATTTT. Full variable domain (missing parts from reference TRBV15 and TRBJ1-5): DAMVIQNPRYQVTQFGKPVTLSCSQTLNHNVMYWYQQKSSQAPKLLFHYYDKDFNNEADTPDNFQSRRPNTSFCFLDIRSPGLGDTAMYLCATSRPSLFLGKGGNQPQHFGDGTRLSIL.

This clonotype was recorded a few times. The CDR3 sequence: CSASPWGMDTGELFF. CDR3 DNA: TGCAGCGCCTCCCCGTGGGGGATGGACACCGGGGAGCTGTTTTTT. V is TRBV29-1 and J is TRBJ2-2, with D perhaps TRBD1 or TRBD2 (5 bases each). The CDR3 has 15 residues. V lost 7 bases and J lost 3, with 18 bases in between. The V gene's germline CDR1 is SQVTM and CDR2 ANQGSEA.

V gene TRBV5-6 combines with J gene TRBJ2-1; a possible D gene is TRBD1 (6 bases). The V and J ends lost 0 bases and 0 bases respectively, with 7 bases between them. Germline lookup yields CDR1 SGHDT and CDR2 YYEEEE. There are 15 residues in the CDR3. The CDR3 protein is CASSLGQDSYNEQFF. The CDR3 DNA follows: TGTGCCAGCAGCTTGGGACAGGACTCCTACAATGAGCAGTTCTTC.

This clonotype was counted ten times or more. The V gene is TRBV2, the J gene TRBJ2-3, with D unresolved. Germline assignment: CDR1 SNHLY and CDR2 FYNNEI. V lost 7 bases and J lost 3, with 5 bases in between. The CDR3 covers 11 residues. CDR3 in amino acids: CASMETDTQYF. DNA for the CDR3: TGTGCCAGCATGGAAACAGATACGCAGTATTTT.

The rearrangement joins TRBV20-1 to TRBJ1-1; 9 bases are a match to TRBD1. Trimming removed 4 bases from V and 1 base from J; junction bases left unmatched: 7. This CDR3 is built from 15 residues. Per germline, CDR1 DFQATT and CDR2 SNEGSKA (reference sequence). The DNA for the CDR3 is TGCAGTGCTACCACTCCGGGACAGGGGAACACTGAAGCTTTCTTT. Translated: CSATTPGQGNTEAFF.

This clonotype was recorded a few times. The genes are TRBV5-6 and TRBJ2-3; D possibly uses TRBD1 or TRBD2 (6 bases each). The CDR3 consists of 16 residues. CDR1 SGHDT and CDR2 YYEEEE come from the germline V gene. The ends were cut back, 3 bases at V and 4 bases at J, with 18 bases in the middle. CDR3 in amino acids: CASSWGVGGLADTQYF. Written as DNA, the CDR3 is TGTGCCAGCAGCTGGGGGGTTGGGGGGCTTGCAGATACGCAGTATTTT.

This clonotype was observed many times. This chain connects TRBV7-9 to TRBJ2-7; TRBD2 aligns across 10 bases. V lost 5 bases and J lost 3; bases outside the gene matches: 10. CDR3 length: 16 residues. CDR1 and CDR2 (germline): SEHNR, FQNEAQ (reference sequence). CDR3 protein: CASSQVGQRGGYEQYF. Written as DNA, the CDR3 is TGTGCCAGCAGCCAGGTCGGGCAGCGGGGGGGCTACGAGCAGTACTTC.